Listed here is a single T cell receptor (beta chain). This entry is derived from a study of blood T cell repertoires in COVID-19. Study-wide context: There were acute and convalescent COVID-19 samples, and they came from the United States, Italy and Spain.

Sequenced by immunoSEQ multiplex PCR; TCRdb stores in-frame clones only, minus some. The sample has about 140,000 clones; about three quarters are singletons. Sequencing was done on a sample of peripheral blood. The origin of this receptor is a woman aged 55-69 years with acute or convalescent COVID-19.

CDR3 bases: TGTGCCAGCAGTCTACGAGGGCGCACAGATACGCAGTATTTT. Translation: CASSLRGRTDTQYF. The rearrangement links TRBV28 to TRBJ2-3, with a possible D match to TRBD2 (5 bases). The V and J ends lost 5 bases and 1 base respectively, with 10 bases between them. The CDR3 is 14 amino acids. The germline gives CDR1 MDHEN, CDR2 SYDVKM.